The 9 T cell receptor beta chains given below trace back to one sample, sequenced in a study of regulatory T cells in long-lasting Graves disease. Time point denoted: newly diagnosed GD, antithyroid drugs for less than 3 months. Following extraction of RNA from PBMCs, that RNA was used to make the TCR library. Investigators prepared the TCR beta libraries by applying iRepertoire HTBI primers and Arm-PCR of CDR3 regions. TCRdb processed the multiplex PCR reads anew with MiXCR; each CDR3 protein has one entry. The table lists 550,000 to 650,000 distinct CDR3 sequences, more than 15% of them singletons. A further study also used this sample, focusing on T cells in Graves' hyperthyroidism and ophthalmopathy.

The sample consisted of peripheral blood mononuclear cells (PBMCs), taken at new diagnosis, from a patient treated with antithyroid drugs. The receptors were sampled from a man aged 18 to 35 with Graves disease.

The genes are TRBV12-3 or TRBV12-4 and TRBJ1-2; 9 bases are shared with TRBD1. This CDR3 is 13 amino acids long. With 6 bases clipped from V and 4 bases from J, the junction kept 3 bases outside the gene matches. This CDR3 is CASSRDRAYGYTF. Written as DNA, the CDR3 is TGTGCCAGCAGCCGGGACAGGGCCTATGGCTACACCTTC.

This chain connects TRBV4-1 to TRBJ2-1; 8 nucleotides agree with TRBD2. Germline CDR1 and CDR2: MGHRA and YSYEKL. This CDR3 is 16 amino acids long. Trimming removed 0 bases from V and 7 bases from J; junction bases left unmatched: 8. CDR3 bases: TGCGCCAGCAGCCAAGAAGGTGCGGGAGGTCGGAATGAGCAGTTCTTC. It specifies CASSQEGAGGRNEQFF.

This clonotype was seen repeatedly, ten times or more. The chain carries TRBV14 and TRBJ2-1; D is uncertain. Germline loops: CDR1 SGHDN, CDR2 FVKESK. Deletions cut 0 bases from V and 4 bases from J, with 7 bases between. The CDR3 is 14 residues long. Written as DNA, the CDR3 is TGTGCCAGCAGCCAAGACCTTTTTTACAATGAGCAGTTCTTC. Protein product: CASSQDLFYNEQFF.

Only a few counts were recorded for this clonotype. The chain has TRBV19 and TRBJ2-7; D may be TRBD1 (6 bases). The germline V and J ends were trimmed by 5 bases and 4 bases, with 15 bases remaining between them. This CDR3 has 14 residues. The germline CDR1 and CDR2 sequences are LNHDA and SQIVND (reference sequence). This CDR3 is CASSASSQGYEQYF. CDR3 sequence (DNA): TGTGCCAGTAGTGCCAGCTCACAGGGTTACGAGCAGTACTTC.

In DNA, the CDR3 is TGTGCCACCAGCAAGACTAGTTTCTTTAATGAGCAGTTCTTC. Translation: CATSKTSFFNEQFF. J is TRBJ2-1 and V is TRBV15; possible D gene TRBD2, 6 bases. The germline gives CDR1 LNHNV, CDR2 YYDKDF (reference sequence). CDR3 size: 14 residues. With 4 bases removed from V and 7 bases from J, the gap between germline ends came to 14 bases.

This rearrangement joins TRBV9 to TRBJ2-1; maybe TRBD2 (6 bases). Trimming stripped 1 base from V and 8 bases from J, with 19 bases between. The CDR3 is 16 amino acids. Germline CDR1 SGDLS, CDR2 YYNGEE. The CDR3 here is CASSVSERTGVDEQFF. The CDR3 DNA reads TGTGCCAGCAGCGTATCCGAGCGGACGGGGGTCGATGAGCAGTTCTTC.

This clonotype appeared many times. The V gene is TRBV7-9, the J gene TRBJ2-1, with D unclear. Germline assignment: CDR1 SEHNR and CDR2 FQNEAQ (reference sequence). CDR3 length: 14 amino acids. The V end was cut by 5 bases, the J end by 6 bases, with 14 bases between. CDR3 residues: CASSPPESGNEQFF. In DNA form, the CDR3 reads TGTGCCAGCAGCCCACCAGAATCGGGCAATGAGCAGTTCTTC. The full variable domain, its missing parts supplied by reference TRBV7-9 and TRBJ2-1, is DTGVSQNPRHKITKRGQNVTFRCDPISEHNRLYWYRQTLGQGPEFLTYFQNEAQLEKSRLLSDRFSAERPKGSFSTLEIQRTEQGDSAMYLCASSPPESGNEQFFGPGTRLTVL.

This clonotype was observed a handful of times. The chain has TRBV19 and TRBJ1-1; no definite D call. Germline CDR1 is LNHDA and CDR2 is SQIVND (reference sequence). CDR3 length: 12 residues. Trimming removed 8 bases at V and 6 bases at J, with 13 bases between. The DNA for the CDR3 is TGTGCCAGTCACGGCAGTCGCGCTGAAGCTTTCTTT. Translating it yields CASHGSRAEAFF.

This clonotype turned up a few times. CDR3 nucleotide sequence: TGTGCCAGCAGTTTACTAGCCGGACTTGATGGTGAGCAGTTCTTC. This translates into CASSLLAGLDGEQFF. The gene calls are TRBV28 and TRBJ2-1; tentative D call: TRBD2 (5 bases). The germline V and J ends were trimmed by 2 bases and 9 bases, with 17 bases remaining between them. CDR3 size: 15 residues. Per the germline V gene, CDR1 is MDHEN and CDR2 is SYDVKM.